The 26 T cell receptor beta chains in this list originate from one sample, sequenced in a study of post-analysis software for immune sequencing data. Study findings and constraints: In patients, about 5 TRBV segments were more frequent than in controls, with TRBV5-6, TRBV5-1 and TRBV20-1 among them.

Incorporated into the TCR beta cDNA libraries were unique molecular identifiers, which served to reduce PCR and sequencing biases. TCRdb recomputed calls from the PCR reads with MiXCR, one row per CDR3 protein. The table includes roughly 870,000 distinct CDR3 sequences, approximately 53% detected once. The antigens for these receptors are not known. The specimen sequenced was blood. Receptor source: a girl aged 10-17 years with multiple sclerosis.

This clonotype was picked up one time. This rearrangement joins TRBV10-3 to TRBJ2-5; 8 bases align to TRBD1. Trimming at V came to 5 bases and at J to 2 bases, leaving 7 bases not matched to a gene. CDR1 is ENHRY, CDR2 SYGVKD, per germline. The CDR3 totals 15 residues. CDR3 in amino acids: CAISPTRQGQETQYF. CDR3 nucleotide sequence: TGTGCCATCAGTCCAACCCGACAGGGGCAAGAGACCCAGTACTTC.

This clonotype has more than one count but fewer than ten. V and J are TRBV29-1 and TRBJ1-1; the D gene is possibly TRBD1 (6 bases). This CDR3 has 13 amino acids. V lost 4 bases to trimming and J lost 2 bases, with 11 bases between them. CDR1 SQVTM and CDR2 ANQGSEA come from the germline V gene. The CDR3 nucleotides are TGCAGCGTTGTCAGGGGAGGCAACACTGAAGCTTTCTTT. It yields the protein CSVVRGGNTEAFF.

V gene TRBV18 combines with J gene TRBJ2-7; 10 positions agree with TRBD2. The ends lost 2 bases at V and 3 bases at J; junction bases unmatched: 4. The CDR3 sequence is 15 residues long. Germline assignment: CDR1 KGHSH and CDR2 LQKENI. The CDR3 region has the DNA TGTGCCAGCTCACCAAGTAGCGGGAGGCTCTACGAGCAGTACTTC. As protein: CASSPSSGRLYEQYF. The entire variable domain, with the rest obtained from reference TRBV18 and TRBJ2-7, is as follows: NAGVMQNPRHLVRRRGQEARLRCSPMKGHSHVYWYRQLPEEGLKFMVYLQKENIIDESGMPKERFSAEFPKEGPSILRIQQVVRGDSAAYFCASSPSSGRLYEQYFGPGTRLTVT.

A word on this clonotype: A clone one base away is much larger, so this may be a read error. The rearrangement joins TRBV7-8 to TRBJ1-2; no definite D call. Trimming pared 0 bases from V and 2 bases from J, leaving 7 bases between. The CDR3 totals 14 residues. Germline lookup yields CDR1 SGHVS and CDR2 FQNEAQ. CDR3 bases: TGTGCCAGCAGCTTAGCCCAGGCGAACTATGGCTACACCTTC. It translates to CASSLAQANYGYTF.

The chain links TRBV29-1 to TRBJ2-5; 8 positions match TRBD2. This CDR3 has 13 residues. CDR1 and CDR2 from the germline V gene are SQVTM and ANQGSEA. With V trimmed by 4 bases and J by 5 bases, 6 bases remained unmatched. CDR3 region: CSVGAGGLETQYF. The CDR3, as DNA: TGCAGCGTTGGGGCGGGAGGATTGGAGACCCAGTACTTC.

The DNA for the CDR3 is TGTGCCAGCAGTGTCAGGGTCCCCGATGAGCAGTTCTTC. Amino acid sequence: CASSVRVPDEQFF. The chain joins TRBV2 to TRBJ2-1; maybe TRBD1 (5 bases). This CDR3 is 13 amino acids long. V lost 4 bases, J lost 8 bases, and 12 bases lay in between. Germline V lookup: CDR1 SNHLY, CDR2 FYNNEI. Variable domain in full (rest from reference TRBV2 and TRBJ2-1): EPEVTQTPSHQVTQMGQEVILRCVPISNHLYFYWYRQILGQKVEFLVSFYNNEISEKSEIFDDQFSVERPDGSNFTLKIRSTKLEDSAMYFCASSVRVPDEQFFGPGTRLTVL.

The chain combines TRBV12-3 or TRBV12-4 with TRBJ2-5; D unclear. V was pared by 0 bases and J by 0 bases, with 8 bases between. The CDR3 runs 15 residues. CDR3 sequence (DNA): TGTGCCAGCAGTTTAGCGGTTGGTAACCAAGAGACCCAGTACTTC. Its translation: CASSLAVGNQETQYF.

This clonotype was counted between two and nine times. CDR3 residues: CASSPGTSRREQYF. Here the CDR3 DNA reads TGTGCCAGCAGCCCAGGGACTAGTCGGCGCGAGCAGTACTTC. The chain employs TRBV7-3 and TRBJ2-7; 8 nucleotides line up with TRBD2. In germline, CDR1 is SGHTA, CDR2 FQGTGA. The CDR3 covers 14 residues. V shed 5 bases, J shed 6 bases, and the junction held 9 bases outside the gene matches. The whole variable domain, filled in from reference TRBV7-3 and TRBJ2-7, reads GAGVSQTPSNKVTEKGKYVELRCDPISGHTALYWYRQSLGQGPEFLIYFQGTGAADDSGLPNDRFFAVRPEGSVSTLKIQRTERGDSAVYLCASSPGTSRREQYFGPGTRLTVT.

The chain recombines TRBV20-1 with TRBJ2-7; D is ambiguous. Germline CDR1 reads DFQATT; CDR2 reads SNEGSKA (reference sequence). CDR3 length: 15 amino acids. Trimming cost V 2 bases and J 1 base, with 15 bases left between them. For the CDR3, the DNA is TGCAGTGCTAGAAGCTCGGTCTTTACTTCCTACGAGCAGTACTTC. Protein sequence: CSARSSVFTSYEQYF.

This clonotype showed up just a few times. The CDR3 nucleotides are TGTGCCATCAGTGTGGATGGGGCACCCACAGATACGCAGTATTTT. The encoded protein is CAISVDGAPTDTQYF. The rearrangement uses TRBV10-3 and TRBJ2-3; tentative D call: TRBD1 (5 bases). Between the trimmed V and J ends, which lost 4 bases and 2 bases, there was a span of 13 bases. Germline assignment: CDR1 ENHRY and CDR2 SYGVKD. This CDR3 spans 15 amino acids.

The genes are TRBV25-1 and TRBJ2-4; 11 nucleotides match TRBD2. Germline CDR1 is MGHDK and CDR2 is SYGVNS. This CDR3 contains 17 residues. J lost 6 bases, V lost 1 base, and 8 bases had no gene match. As DNA, the CDR3 is TGTGCCAGCAGTGAATGGGGGGTAGCGGGAGGGAGAAACATTCAGTACTTC. This sequence encodes CASSEWGVAGGRNIQYF.

This clonotype was counted between two and nine times. This chain links TRBV27 with TRBJ2-7; D gene unclear. CDR3 length equals 14 residues. In germline, CDR1 is MNHEY, CDR2 SMNVEV (reference sequence). The ends were cut back, 2 bases at V and 3 bases at J, with 11 bases in the middle. The chain's CDR3 is CASSLRERDYEQYF. The DNA for the CDR3 is TGTGCCAGCAGTTTAAGGGAAAGGGACTACGAGCAGTACTTC.

The chain carries TRBV7-3 and TRBJ1-2; 9 positions match TRBD1. V lost 2 bases, J lost 5 bases, and 6 bases stayed unmatched. This CDR3 has 15 residues. Germline V lookup: CDR1 SGHTA, CDR2 FQGTGA. The CDR3 spells CASSLAADRGYGYTF. As DNA, the CDR3 is TGTGCCAGCAGCTTAGCGGCTGACAGGGGGTATGGCTACACCTTC.

The rearrangement links TRBV20-1 to TRBJ2-1, with 7 nucleotides matching TRBD2. Germline values: CDR1 DFQATT, CDR2 SNEGSKA (reference sequence). The CDR3 is made up of 14 amino acids. Trimming at V came to 2 bases and at J to 3 bases, leaving 4 bases not matched to a gene. The CDR3 region has the DNA TGCAGTGCTAGATCCAGCGGGGTCTACAATGAGCAGTTCTTC. Amino acids: CSARSSGVYNEQFF.

This clonotype was picked up a small number of times. The chain has TRBV12-3 or TRBV12-4 and TRBJ1-5; D possibly corresponds to TRBD1 (6 bases). This CDR3 is 18 amino acids long. V lost 7 bases and J lost 0, with 22 bases in between. CDR3 residues: CASTSGARGDPSNQPQHF. The CDR3 region has the DNA TGTGCCAGCACCTCAGGCGCCAGGGGCGATCCTAGCAATCAGCCCCAGCATTTT.

The chain combines TRBV4-2 with TRBJ2-3, with TRBD1 as a possible D gene (6 bases). The CDR3 length is 14 residues. With 8 bases removed from V and 2 bases from J, the gap between germline ends came to 14 bases. Per the germline V gene, CDR1 is LGHNA and CDR2 is YNFKEQ. Here the CDR3 reads CASGQTRITDTQYF. Here the CDR3 DNA reads TGTGCCAGCGGACAGACCAGAATCACAGATACGCAGTATTTT.

The sample holds a few counts of this clonotype. J is TRBJ2-7 and V is TRBV3-1; 7 positions match TRBD1. Germline loops: CDR1 LGHDT, CDR2 YNNKEL (reference sequence). The J segment lost 6 bases and the V segment lost 1 base, leaving 3 bases of the junction unmatched. The CDR3 covers 13 residues. CDR3 loop: CASSQADRVEQYF. CDR3 bases: TGTGCCAGCAGCCAAGCTGACAGGGTCGAGCAGTACTTC.

This clonotype was found a few times. This chain connects TRBV5-1 to TRBJ2-1, with D maybe TRBD1 (5 bases). The germline V and J ends were trimmed by 0 bases and 5 bases, with 12 bases remaining between them. CDR1 SGHRS and CDR2 YFSETQ come from the germline V gene. The CDR3 covers 15 residues. CDR3 nucleotides: TGCGCCAGCAGCTTGGGGGCAGGGTTGAACAATGAGCAGTTCTTC. Translating it yields CASSLGAGLNNEQFF.

This clonotype has just a few counts. The chain uses TRBV20-1 and TRBJ2-1; D is tentatively TRBD1 or TRBD2 (6 bases each). CDR3 length equals 12 residues. V shed 1 base and J shed 10 bases, with 11 bases lying between them. Per germline, CDR1 DFQATT and CDR2 SNEGSKA (reference sequence). CDR3 nucleotides: TGCAGTGCTAGAGCGGGGGCGCGGGAGCAGTTCTTC. Its protein is CSARAGAREQFF.

This clonotype was found once. The chain combines TRBV4-1 with TRBJ2-7; 8 bases agree with TRBD2. The J call could be wrong; TRBJ2-5 is a better fit for the DNA end. The CDR3 contains 16 residues. The germline V gene encodes CDR1 MGHRA and CDR2 YSYEKL. DNA for the CDR3: TGCGCCAGCAGCCGGACCTTTTCGGGAGGGCAAGAGACCCAGTACTTC. Its protein product is CASSRTFSGGQETQYF.

This sequence joins TRBV29-1 and TRBJ2-1; 11 bases map to TRBD2. Per the germline V gene, CDR1 is SQVTM and CDR2 is ANQGSEA. This CDR3 is built from 17 residues. J lost 1 base, V lost 7 bases, and 12 bases had no gene match. CDR3 amino acids: CSGLLTSGTYSYNEQFF. Here the CDR3 DNA reads TGCAGCGGCCTTTTGACTAGCGGGACGTATTCCTACAATGAGCAGTTCTTC.

A remark on this clonotype: At one boundary the junction diverges from the germline segment, which might be a read error. The genes are TRBV4-1 and TRBJ1-2; D is unclear. The germline gives CDR1 MGHRA, CDR2 YSYEKL. The CDR3 consists of 17 residues. The CDR3 DNA reads TGCGCCAGCAGCCAAGAGAGGCAGGCGGGAAAGAACTATAGCTACACCTTC. Its translation: CASSQERQAGKNYSYTF.

CDR3 protein: CSVAVGSVINEQFF. The CDR3, as DNA: TGCAGCGTTGCGGTCGGGAGCGTTATTAATGAGCAGTTCTTC. The chain combines TRBV29-1 with TRBJ2-1; TRBD2 is a possible D gene (6 bases). Germline CDR1 and CDR2: SQVTM and ANQGSEA. V gave up 4 bases and J gave up 7 bases, with 17 bases separating them. The CDR3 sequence is 14 residues long.

The chain uses TRBV7-9 and TRBJ2-5; TRBD2 might be the D (5 bases). Trimming pared 5 bases from V and 1 base from J, leaving 17 bases between. CDR3 length: 16 residues. Germline assignment: CDR1 SEHNR and CDR2 FQNEAQ (reference sequence). The CDR3 here is CASSLSPGIRQETQYF. The CDR3 region has the DNA TGTGCCAGCAGCCTCTCGCCGGGGATCCGCCAAGAGACCCAGTACTTC. Supplemented by reference TRBV7-9 and TRBJ2-5, the full variable domain reads DTGVSQNPRHKITKRGQNVTFRCDPISEHNRLYWYRQTLGQGPEFLTYFQNEAQLEKSRLLSDRFSAERPKGSFSTLEIQRTEQGDSAMYLCASSLSPGIRQETQYFGPGTRLLVL.

CDR3 coding DNA: TGTGCCAGCAGTGGGGGGCTAGCGGGGGGGCCGTCCTACAATGAGCAGTTCTTC. Translated, it gives CASSGGLAGGPSYNEQFF. V gene TRBV2 combines with J gene TRBJ2-1; 12 bases line up with TRBD2. Germline CDR1 reads SNHLY; CDR2 reads FYNNEI. Trimming cost V 4 bases and J 1 base; bases outside gene matches: 8. The CDR3 totals 18 residues.

The J gene is TRBJ2-7, the V gene TRBV6-5, with D possibly TRBD2 on 5 matching bases. From germline, CDR1 is MNHEY and CDR2 SVGAGI. V was clipped by 8 bases and J by 2 bases, with 22 bases between them. This CDR3 region has 16 residues. The CDR3 reads CASVARRTGVTYEQYF. The CDR3, as DNA: TGTGCCAGCGTCGCCCGAAGGACCGGGGTGACCTACGAGCAGTACTTC.